The 9 T cell receptor beta chains listed next were all sequenced from one sample in a study of Ad26.COV2.S vaccination and SARS-CoV-2 variants. Treatment here: roughly 19 received Ad26.COV2.S at low or high dose, single or two shots; 5 received placebo; per-sample allocation not given. Collection of the samples took place on day 63 after the first injection of vaccine or placebo. Profiling relied on immunoSEQ multiplex PCR, and the TCRdb table lists in-frame clones only, not all of them. The repertoire holds some 390,000 clones, with 89% as singletons. This specimen was peripheral blood, taken in a trial of Ad26.COV2.S vaccine versus placebo. The receptors shown here come from a person between 18 and 65 years old who received the Ad26.COV2.S COVID-19 vaccine or a placebo.

For this clone: The sample holds other DNA sequences that translate to the same CDR3. The V call is TRBV13, the J call TRBJ1-1; D may be TRBD1 (6 bases). The germline CDR1 and CDR2 sequences are PRHDT and FYEKMQ (reference sequence). V dropped 5 bases and J dropped 1 base, with 11 bases sitting between them. The CDR3 covers 14 residues. The CDR3 loop reads CASSAGTPNTEAFF. CDR3 in DNA: TGTGCCAGCAGCGCCGGGACACCGAACACTGAAGCTTTCTTT.

The chain employs TRBV29-1 and TRBJ2-7, with 12 bases matching TRBD2. CDR3 length equals 13 residues. From germline, CDR1 is SQVTM and CDR2 ANQGSEA. J gave up 4 bases and V 6 bases, and 4 bases lay outside the gene matches. CDR3 sequence: CSVKTSGRYEQYF. CDR3 coding DNA: TGCAGCGTGAAGACTAGCGGGAGATACGAGCAGTACTTC.

The chain couples TRBV27 to TRBJ1-5; D is undetermined. The CDR3 spans 13 residues. Looked up from germline, CDR1 is MNHEY and CDR2 is SMNVEV (reference sequence). V was pared by 3 bases and J by 5 bases, with 8 bases between. In DNA form, the CDR3 reads TGTGCCAGCAGTTTGAGGGAGGATCAGCCCCAGCATTTT. Its translation is CASSLREDQPQHF.

The genes are TRBV6-2 or TRBV6-3 and TRBJ1-1; tentative D call: TRBD1 (6 bases). The CDR3 has 14 residues. Trimming cost V 5 bases and J 1 base, with 11 bases left between them. The V gene's germline CDR1 is MNHEY and CDR2 SVGEGT. The CDR3 DNA reads TGTGCCAGCAGTCAAAGGACAGAGAACACTGAAGCTTTCTTT. It is translated as CASSQRTENTEAFF.

In this sample, this clone turned up once. The rearrangement joins TRBV28 to TRBJ1-6, with a possible D match to TRBD1 (6 bases). Germline CDR1 is MDHEN and CDR2 is SYDVKM. The CDR3 contains 14 residues. The V end was cut by 6 bases, the J end by 6 bases, with 12 bases between. The CDR3 DNA follows: TGTGCCAGCAGGGTGACAGGCTCTAATTCACCCCTCCACTTT. Amino acid sequence: CASRVTGSNSPLHF.

This clone appeared once. V usage is TRBV7-6 and J usage is TRBJ2-5; maybe TRBD2 (6 bases). The CDR3 has 14 amino acids. V was shortened by 6 bases and J by 1 base, with 12 bases between the two germline ends. Germline V gene lookup returns CDR1 SGHVS and CDR2 FNYEAQ. The DNA of the CDR3 is TGTGCCAGCAGTCCCAGCGGGTCCCAAGAGACCCAGTACTTC. Translated: CASSPSGSQETQYF.

The V and J genes are TRBV12-3 or TRBV12-4 and TRBJ2-1; 7 nucleotides line up with TRBD2. The CDR3 has 13 amino acids. Germline trimming cut 8 bases from V and 9 bases from J; bases unmatched to any gene: 10. CDR3 in amino acids: CASHGSGGREQFF. The CDR3 DNA follows: TGTGCCAGCCACGGCTCGGGGGGTCGTGAGCAGTTCTTC.

This chain uses TRBV4-1 with TRBJ1-5; D is ambiguous. Germline loops: CDR1 MGHRA, CDR2 YSYEKL. Trimming stripped 4 bases from V and 1 base from J, with 11 bases between. The CDR3 contains 15 residues. CDR3 loop: CASSPLGRSNQPQHF. CDR3 in DNA: TGCGCCAGCAGCCCCCTCGGTCGGAGCAATCAGCCCCAGCATTTT.

The chain uses TRBV7-2 and TRBJ1-6, with D tentatively TRBD1 (5 bases). Germline V gene lookup returns CDR1 SGHTA and CDR2 FQGNSA. Trimming took off 5 bases at V and 0 bases at J, with 17 bases between the two ends. The length of the CDR3 is 18 residues. In nucleotides, the CDR3 is TGTGCCAGCAGCCCAGGAGGGGATTTGAGCTCCTATAATTCACCCCTCCACTTT. The encoded protein is CASSPGGDLSSYNSPLHF.